This entry describes one T cell receptor (beta chain). The CDR3 is 19 residues long. V trimming: 3 bases; J trimming: 0 bases; junction bases outside the gene matches: 12. Germline CDR1 reads MDHEN; CDR2 reads SYDVKM. This entry is derived from a study of blood T cell repertoires in COVID-19. TCRdb's copy holds only in-frame clones and misses some; the assay was immunoSEQ multiplex PCR. The table shows 300,000 to 400,000 clones, with about 86% occurring only once. This clonotype originated in a woman in her thirties or forties with acute COVID-19. The chain links TRBV28 to TRBJ1-2; 11 bases align to TRBD1. Specimen: PBMCs or T cells enriched from blood (not recorded which). CDR3 sequence: CASSFLWGGDRGTNYGYTF. The CDR3 nucleotides are TGTGCCAGCAGTTTTCTCTGGGGTGGGGACAGGGGGACTAACTATGGCTACACCTTC.